One sample yielded the 2 T cell receptor beta chains listed below, sequenced in a study of tissue T cells after allogeneic stem cell transplantation. Measured with immunoSEQ multiplex PCR; TCRdb has only the in-frame clones, and not every one. Of 9,400 or so clones in the sample, 50% to 80% were seen once. The sample in question was tissue from the ileum, obtained at autopsy. These receptors were collected from a woman aged 18-49 years with breast cancer.

This clone was seen only a few times. The chain employs TRBV3-1 (or the pseudogene TRBV3-2) and TRBJ2-2, with 10 bases that match TRBD1. This CDR3 region has 18 residues. Germline loops: CDR1 LGHDT, CDR2 YNNKEL (reference sequence). With 1 base clipped from V and 5 bases from J, the junction kept 10 bases outside the gene matches. The CDR3 nucleotides read TGTGCCAGCAGCCAAGTCCGCGGGACAGGGGAGGAAACCGGGGAGCTGTTTTTT. This codes for CASSQVRGTGEETGELFF.

The CDR3 coding sequence is TGTGCCAGCAGCTTACGGAGCCTCAGCTCCTACGAGCAGTACTTC. Its translation: CASSLRSLSSYEQYF. The V gene is TRBV13, the J gene TRBJ2-7; D call uncertain. V was pared by 2 bases and J by 0 bases, with 11 bases between. The CDR3 contains 15 residues. CDR1 and CDR2 from the germline V gene are PRHDT and FYEKMQ (reference sequence).